The 14 T cell receptor beta chains given below trace back to one sample, sequenced in a study of cytomegalovirus exposure and HLA in healthy donors. This PCR relied on a set of 60 Vbeta primers and 13 Jbeta primers. Here immunoSEQ multiplex PCR was the method, and the copy in TCRdb shows in-frame clones only, minus some. The sample lists around 150,000 clones; 60% to 80% were seen once. Material for sequencing was PBMCs. These receptor sequences come from a woman aged 50 to 60 in good health and CMV-seropositive.

The table lists this clone with a count of one. The chain is built from TRBV2 and TRBJ2-5; no clear D gene. This CDR3 has 12 amino acids. V was pared by 7 bases and J by 0 bases, with 6 bases between. Per germline, CDR1 SNHLY and CDR2 FYNNEI. The CDR3 DNA is TGTGCCAGCACACAGAACCAAGAGACCCAGTACTTC. As protein: CASTQNQETQYF.

V usage is TRBV7-9 and J usage is TRBJ1-6; D is possibly TRBD1 (5 bases). The germline V gene encodes CDR1 SEHNR and CDR2 FQNEAQ (reference sequence). V lost 4 bases and J 8 bases, leaving 9 bases between the germline ends. The CDR3 covers 13 residues. The CDR3 bases are TGTGCCAGCAGCTCGACGGGGGATTCACCCCTCCACTTT. It is translated as CASSSTGDSPLHF. Full variable domain (missing parts from reference TRBV7-9 and TRBJ1-6): DTGVSQNPRHKITKRGQNVTFRCDPISEHNRLYWYRQTLGQGPEFLTYFQNEAQLEKSRLLSDRFSAERPKGSFSTLEIQRTEQGDSAMYLCASSSTGDSPLHFGNGTRLTVT.

The J gene is TRBJ1-5, the V gene TRBV19, with D uncertain. Germline V gene lookup returns CDR1 LNHDA and CDR2 SQIVND (reference sequence). The CDR3 sequence is 13 residues long. Trimming left V 1 base short and J 2 bases short, with 3 bases between. CDR3 coding DNA: TGTGCCAGTAGTATAGGAGGCAATCAGCCCCAGCATTTT. Translating gives CASSIGGNQPQHF.

The chain couples TRBV9 to TRBJ2-7, with 8 bases aligning to TRBD1. V lost 0 bases to trimming and J lost 3 bases; unmatched junction nucleotides: 5. The CDR3 contains 15 residues. The germline gives CDR1 SGDLS, CDR2 YYNGEE. CDR3 coding DNA: TGTGCCAGCAGCGTAGGCGGAGGACAGGGCTACGAGCAGTACTTC. Protein sequence: CASSVGGGQGYEQYF.

The chain combines TRBV11-2 with TRBJ2-1; TRBD2 matches at 12 bases. The ends lost 1 base at V and 13 bases at J; junction bases unmatched: 2. Germline V gives CDR1 SGHAT, CDR2 FQNNGV. The CDR3 sequence is 13 residues long. The CDR3 sequence is CASSLGTSGDQFF. CDR3 coding DNA: TGTGCCAGCAGCTTAGGGACTAGCGGGGACCAGTTCTTC.

V and J are TRBV5-1 and TRBJ1-1; no clear D gene. The CDR3 consists of 13 residues. Per germline, CDR1 SGHRS and CDR2 YFSETQ. The V end lost 4 bases, the J end lost 2 bases, and 9 bases lay between the germline ends. CDR3 bases: TGCGCCAGCAGCGCAGGATTCAACACTGAAGCTTTCTTT. It specifies CASSAGFNTEAFF.

V and J are TRBV2 and TRBJ1-5, with D tentatively TRBD1 (6 bases). Germline V gives CDR1 SNHLY, CDR2 FYNNEI. Trimming shortened V by 4 bases and J by 5 bases, and 9 bases separated the two germline ends. The CDR3 covers 13 residues. This CDR3 is CASSGGLDQPQHF. The CDR3 coding sequence is TGTGCCAGCAGTGGGGGGCTGGATCAGCCCCAGCATTTT.

This sequence joins TRBV5-6 and TRBJ2-3, with TRBD2 matching over 14 bases. Losses at the gene ends were 4 bases for V and 4 bases for J; bases not matched to a gene: 5. This CDR3 comprises 16 residues. Germline V gives CDR1 SGHDT, CDR2 YYEEEE. CDR3 nucleotide sequence: TGTGCCAGCAGCCCCCAGACTAGCGGGGGGGCAGATACGCAGTATTTT. Translation: CASSPQTSGGADTQYF.

J is TRBJ1-5 and V is TRBV6-1; D may be TRBD1 (6 bases). V lost 11 bases to trimming and J lost 9 bases, with 14 bases between them. The CDR3 spans 11 residues. CDR1 and CDR2 from the germline V gene are MNHNS and SASEGT. The CDR3 DNA reads as TGTGCCGGGAGGGGGGCTGGGCCCCAGCATTTT. It is translated as CAGRGAGPQHF.

This chain links TRBV9 with TRBJ1-2; D is perhaps TRBD1 (6 bases). The CDR3 totals 14 residues. V was trimmed by 4 bases and J by 7 bases, leaving 17 bases between them. CDR1 is SGDLS, CDR2 YYNGEE, per germline. Written as DNA, the CDR3 is TGTGCCAGCAGCCCACCCCAGGGGCGGCTTGGCTACACCTTC. Translating it yields CASSPPQGRLGYTF.

CDR3 protein: CASTPAGDLTEAFF. For the CDR3, the DNA is TGTGCCAGCACCCCGGCGGGGGATTTGACTGAAGCTTTCTTT. The chain joins TRBV28 to TRBJ1-1; weak D call: TRBD1 (5 bases). There are 14 residues in the CDR3. The germline V and J ends were trimmed by 7 bases and 5 bases, with 17 bases remaining between them. The V gene's germline CDR1 is MDHEN and CDR2 SYDVKM.

This clone was counted once. The V gene is TRBV28, the J gene TRBJ2-5; TRBD1 agrees at 8 bases. The CDR3 runs 14 residues. The germline CDR1 and CDR2 sequences are MDHEN and SYDVKM. The ends lost 6 bases at V and 5 bases at J; junction bases unmatched: 8. In DNA form, the CDR3 reads TGTGCCAGCAGCTTACCCGACAGGGGTGAGACCCAGTACTTC. Protein sequence: CASSLPDRGETQYF.

This clone has a single count. The V and J genes are TRBV11-2 and TRBJ2-7; 9 nucleotides match TRBD2. Trimming cost V 4 bases and J 0 bases; bases outside gene matches: 7. Germline assignment: CDR1 SGHAT and CDR2 FQNNGV. The CDR3 has 16 amino acids. CDR3 nucleotide sequence: TGTGCCAGCAGCTCAATTAGGACTAGCGTCTCCTACGAGCAGTACTTC. It is translated as CASSSIRTSVSYEQYF.

The chain couples TRBV7-2 to TRBJ1-3; possibly TRBD1 for D (6 bases). The V and J ends lost 5 bases and 3 bases respectively, with 11 bases between them. Per the germline V gene, CDR1 is SGHTA and CDR2 is FQGNSA. The CDR3 has 14 residues. The CDR3 reads CASSRRTVGNTIYF. The CDR3 nucleotides are TGTGCCAGCAGCCGACGGACAGTTGGAAACACCATATATTTT.